This is a list of T cell receptor beta chains from one sample in a study of cytomegalovirus exposure and HLA in healthy donors. Clones were sequenced by immunoSEQ multiplex PCR, and TCRdb holds only the in-frame ones, with some missing. Altogether 90,000 to 150,000 clones are present, 77% being singletons, with the ten largest covering less than 6%. The sample consisted of PBMCs. Every receptor here comes from a young man in good health and CMV-seropositive. CDR3s include the opening cysteine and the closing phenylalanine or tryptophan. A D gene is named only where the DNA matches it firmly. Size values are once, few and many counts, or a class for expanded clones, and some rows have none.

size,V,D,J,DNA,CDR3
NA,TRBV28,TRBD2,TRBJ2-3,TGTGCCAGCAGCCCTAGCGGGAGTGGCACAGATACGCAGTATTTT,CASSPSGSGTDTQYF
NA,TRBV27,NA,TRBJ2-2,TGTGCCAGCAAGGACTCGAACACCGGGGAGCTGTTTTTT,CASKDSNTGELFF
NA,TRBV6-1,TRBD1,TRBJ1-2,TGTGCCAGCAGCGGACAGGTTGTCTATGGCTACACCTTC,CASSGQVVYGYTF
once,TRBV30,TRBD1,TRBJ1-2,TGTGCCTGGATTAAACCGGGACAGCTTAACTATGGCTACACCTTC,CAWIKPGQLNYGYTF
NA,TRBV19,NA,TRBJ2-6,TGTGCCAGTACCTACAGGGCTGGGGCCAACGGCCTGACTTTC,CASTYRAGANGLTF
few,TRBV5-8,NA,TRBJ2-5,TGTGCCAGCAGCCCGGGGCCAGACAGGGAGACCCAGTACTTC,CASSPGPDRETQYF
NA,TRBV5-1,NA,TRBJ1-3,TGCGCCAGCAGCCCGGCCGCAGGGATAGGAAACACCATATATTTT,CASSPAAGIGNTIYF
NA,TRBV5-6,NA,TRBJ1-5,TGTGCCAGCAGCTTTCACAGGGAGCCCAATCAGCCCCAGCATTTT,CASSFHREPNQPQHF
NA,TRBV2,NA,TRBJ1-2,TGTGCCAGCAGTGACAGGGGCTCTGGCTACACCTTC,CASSDRGSGYTF
NA,TRBV30,TRBD2,TRBJ2-5,TGTGCCTGGAGCCTAGCGGGAACGCAAGAGACCCAGTACTTC,CAWSLAGTQETQYF
NA,TRBV18,TRBD2,TRBJ2-7,TGTGCCAGCTCACCAGTCGGGCAGGGAGGGAACGAGCAGTACTTC,CASSPVGQGGNEQYF
large,TRBV11-2,NA,TRBJ1-2,TGTGCCAGCAGCTGGGCCGGGGGTTCTAACTATGGCTACACCTTC,CASSWAGGSNYGYTF
NA,TRBV30,TRBD1,TRBJ1-5,TGTGCCTGGGGGACAGCTCCTAATCAGCCCCAGCATTTT,CAWGTAPNQPQHF